The TCR beta chain under discussion was sequenced for a study of sequential checkpoint blockade in melanoma. CDR3 length equals 13 residues. The germline V gene has CDR1 SGHDT and CDR2 YYEEEE. Trimming took off 4 bases at V and 10 bases at J, with 15 bases between the two ends. The protocol was immunoSEQ multiplex PCR, while the TCRdb copy is restricted to in-frame clones and leaves out a portion. The data hold about 5,100 clones, with 70% to 85% observed a single time. The treatment: randomized to nivolumab then ipilimumab (arm A) or the reverse (arm B). Patients had received no earlier DNA-damaging chemotherapy. PBMC sorting kept live CD3+CD8+ cells without CD19 or CD56.

The gene calls are TRBV5-6 and TRBJ1-5, with D possibly TRBD1 on 5 matching bases. Sequences were derived from CD8+ T cells sorted from blood (inferred from file names), sampled from a patient given nivolumab and ipilimumab in sequence. The sequence derives from a human patient with melanoma. Some clones in this sample may be carry-over from other donors' samples. The CDR3 coding sequence is TGTGCCAGCAGCCTAGGTGCTCAGGGACCCCAGCATTTT. It yields the protein CASSLGAQGPQHF.